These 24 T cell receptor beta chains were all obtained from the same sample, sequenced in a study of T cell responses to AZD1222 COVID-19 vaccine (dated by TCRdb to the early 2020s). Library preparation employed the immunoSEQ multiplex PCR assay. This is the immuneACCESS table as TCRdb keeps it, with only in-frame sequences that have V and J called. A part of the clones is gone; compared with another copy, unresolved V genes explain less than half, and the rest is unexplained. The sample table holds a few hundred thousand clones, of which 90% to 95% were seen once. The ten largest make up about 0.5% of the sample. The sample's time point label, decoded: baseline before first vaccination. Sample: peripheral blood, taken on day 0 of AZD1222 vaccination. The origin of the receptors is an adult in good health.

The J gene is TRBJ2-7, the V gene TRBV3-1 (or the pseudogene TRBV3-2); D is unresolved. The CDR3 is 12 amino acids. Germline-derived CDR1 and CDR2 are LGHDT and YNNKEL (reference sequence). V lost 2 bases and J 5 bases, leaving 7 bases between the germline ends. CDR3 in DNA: TGTGCCAGCAGCCAACGCCGGAACGAGCAGTACTTC. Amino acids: CASSQRRNEQYF.

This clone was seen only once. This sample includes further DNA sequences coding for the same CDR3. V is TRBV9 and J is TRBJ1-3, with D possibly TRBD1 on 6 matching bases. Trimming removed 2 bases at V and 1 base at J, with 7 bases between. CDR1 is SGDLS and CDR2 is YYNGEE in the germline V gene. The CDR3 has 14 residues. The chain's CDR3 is CASSVGTSGNTIYF. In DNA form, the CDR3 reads TGTGCCAGCAGCGTCGGGACATCTGGAAACACCATATATTTT.

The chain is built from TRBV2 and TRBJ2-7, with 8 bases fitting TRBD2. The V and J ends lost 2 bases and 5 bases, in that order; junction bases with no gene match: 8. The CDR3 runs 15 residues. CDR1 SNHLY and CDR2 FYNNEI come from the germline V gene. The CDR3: CASSELAGIANEQYF. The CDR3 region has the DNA TGTGCCAGCAGTGAACTAGCGGGTATTGCTAACGAGCAGTACTTC.

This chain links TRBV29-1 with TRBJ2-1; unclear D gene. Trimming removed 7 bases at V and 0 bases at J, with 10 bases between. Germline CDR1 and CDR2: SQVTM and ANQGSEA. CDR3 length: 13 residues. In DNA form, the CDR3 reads TGCAGCGCTTCAGATAGCTCCTACAATGAGCAGTTCTTC. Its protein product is CSASDSSYNEQFF.

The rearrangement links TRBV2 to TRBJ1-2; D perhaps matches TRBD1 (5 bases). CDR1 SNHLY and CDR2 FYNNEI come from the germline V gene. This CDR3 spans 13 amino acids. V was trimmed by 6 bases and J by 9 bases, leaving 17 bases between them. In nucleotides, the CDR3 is TGTGCCAGCAGGGGGGTGGCAAAAAAACGCTACACCTTC. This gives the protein CASRGVAKKRYTF.

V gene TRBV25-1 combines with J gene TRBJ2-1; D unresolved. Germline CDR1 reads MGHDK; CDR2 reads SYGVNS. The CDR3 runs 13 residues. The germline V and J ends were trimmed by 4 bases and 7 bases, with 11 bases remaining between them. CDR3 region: CASSALTRNEQFF. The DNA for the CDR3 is TGTGCCAGCAGTGCTCTGACTCGAAATGAGCAGTTCTTC.

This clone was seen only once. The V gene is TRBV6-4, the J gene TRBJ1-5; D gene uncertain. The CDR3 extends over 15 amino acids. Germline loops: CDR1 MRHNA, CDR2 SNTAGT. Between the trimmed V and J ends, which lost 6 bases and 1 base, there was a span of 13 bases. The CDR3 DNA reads TGTGCCAGCAGCGTGCCGGGGAGGAGCAATCAGCCCCAGCATTTT. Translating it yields CASSVPGRSNQPQHF.

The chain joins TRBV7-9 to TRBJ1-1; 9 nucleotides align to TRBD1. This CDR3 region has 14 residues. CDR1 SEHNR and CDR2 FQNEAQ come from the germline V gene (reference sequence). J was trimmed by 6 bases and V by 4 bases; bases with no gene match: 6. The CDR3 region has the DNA TGTGCCAGCAGCTCGTGGACAGGGGTCCCTGAAGCTTTCTTT. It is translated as CASSSWTGVPEAFF. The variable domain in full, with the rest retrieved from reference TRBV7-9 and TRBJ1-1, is DTGVSQNPRHKITKRGQNVTFRCDPISEHNRLYWYRQTLGQGPEFLTYFQNEAQLEKSRLLSDRFSAERPKGSFSTLEIQRTEQGDSAMYLCASSSWTGVPEAFFGQGTRLTVV.

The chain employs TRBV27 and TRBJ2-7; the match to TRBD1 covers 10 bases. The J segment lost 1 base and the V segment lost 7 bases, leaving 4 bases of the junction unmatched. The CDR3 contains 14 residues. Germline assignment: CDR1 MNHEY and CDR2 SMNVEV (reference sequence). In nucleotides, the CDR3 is TGTGCCAGCAACAGACAGGGGGCATCCTACGAGCAGTACTTC. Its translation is CASNRQGASYEQYF.

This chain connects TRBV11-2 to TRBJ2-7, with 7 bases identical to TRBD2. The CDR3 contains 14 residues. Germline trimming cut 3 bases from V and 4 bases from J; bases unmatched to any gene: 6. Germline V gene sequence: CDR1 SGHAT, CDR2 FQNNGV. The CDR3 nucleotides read TGTGCCAGCAGCTTCCCCTCACTAGCGTACGAGCAGTACTTC. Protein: CASSFPSLAYEQYF.

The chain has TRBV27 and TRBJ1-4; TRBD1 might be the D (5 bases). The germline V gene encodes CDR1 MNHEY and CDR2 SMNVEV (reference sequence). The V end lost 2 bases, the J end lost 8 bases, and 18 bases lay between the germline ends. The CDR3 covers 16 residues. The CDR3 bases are TGTGCCAGCAGTTTAAACCCCACGGGACTAGGGGAAAAACTGTTTTTT. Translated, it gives CASSLNPTGLGEKLFF.

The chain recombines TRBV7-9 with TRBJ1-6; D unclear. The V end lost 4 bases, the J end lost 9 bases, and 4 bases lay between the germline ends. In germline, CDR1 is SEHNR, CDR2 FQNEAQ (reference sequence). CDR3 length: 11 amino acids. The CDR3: CASSSASPLHF. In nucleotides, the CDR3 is TGTGCCAGCAGCTCAGCTTCACCCCTCCACTTT. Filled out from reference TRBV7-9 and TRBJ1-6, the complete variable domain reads DTGVSQNPRHKITKRGQNVTFRCDPISEHNRLYWYRQTLGQGPEFLTYFQNEAQLEKSRLLSDRFSAERPKGSFSTLEIQRTEQGDSAMYLCASSSASPLHFGNGTRLTVT.

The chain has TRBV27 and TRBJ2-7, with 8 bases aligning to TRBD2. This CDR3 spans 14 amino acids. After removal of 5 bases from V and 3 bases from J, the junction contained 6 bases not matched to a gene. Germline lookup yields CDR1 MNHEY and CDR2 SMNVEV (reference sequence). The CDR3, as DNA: TGTGCCAGCAGTCTAGCGGCGGGGGGCTACGAGCAGTACTTC. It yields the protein CASSLAAGGYEQYF.

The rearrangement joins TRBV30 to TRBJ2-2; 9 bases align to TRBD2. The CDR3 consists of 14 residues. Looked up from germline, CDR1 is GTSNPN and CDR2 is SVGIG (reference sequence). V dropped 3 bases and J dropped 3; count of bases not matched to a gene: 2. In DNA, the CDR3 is TGTGCCTGGAGACTAGCGGGTTACACCGGGGAGCTGTTTTTT. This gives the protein CAWRLAGYTGELFF.

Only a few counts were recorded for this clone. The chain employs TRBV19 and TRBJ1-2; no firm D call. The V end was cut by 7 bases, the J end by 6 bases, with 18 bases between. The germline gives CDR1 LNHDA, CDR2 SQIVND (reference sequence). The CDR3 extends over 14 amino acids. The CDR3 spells CASKTGTLDDGYTF. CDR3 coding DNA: TGTGCCAGTAAGACCGGAACCTTGGATGATGGCTACACCTTC.

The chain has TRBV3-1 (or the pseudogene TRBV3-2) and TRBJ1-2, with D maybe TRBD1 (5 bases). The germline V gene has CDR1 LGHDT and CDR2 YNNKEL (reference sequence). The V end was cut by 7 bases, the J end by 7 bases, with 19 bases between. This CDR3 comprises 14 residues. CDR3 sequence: CASTRGDSRTGYTF. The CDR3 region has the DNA TGTGCCAGCACCCGCGGCGACAGCCGGACTGGCTACACCTTC.

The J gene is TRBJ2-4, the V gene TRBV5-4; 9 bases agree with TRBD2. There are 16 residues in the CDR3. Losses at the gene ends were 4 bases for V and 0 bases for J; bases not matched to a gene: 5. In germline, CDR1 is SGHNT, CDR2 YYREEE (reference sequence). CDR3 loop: CASSAGGNLAKNIQYF. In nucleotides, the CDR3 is TGTGCCAGCAGCGCGGGGGGGAACCTAGCCAAAAACATTCAGTACTTC.

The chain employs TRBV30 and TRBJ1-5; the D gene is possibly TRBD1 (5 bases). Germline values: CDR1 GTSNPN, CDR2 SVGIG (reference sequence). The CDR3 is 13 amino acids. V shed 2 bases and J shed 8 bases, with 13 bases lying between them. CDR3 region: CAWSLGGKKPQHF. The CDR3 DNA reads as TGTGCCTGGAGTCTTGGGGGTAAAAAGCCCCAGCATTTT.

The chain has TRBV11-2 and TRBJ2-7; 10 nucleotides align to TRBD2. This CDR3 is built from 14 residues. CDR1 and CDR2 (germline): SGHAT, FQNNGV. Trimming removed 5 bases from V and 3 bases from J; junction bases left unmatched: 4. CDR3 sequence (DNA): TGTGCCAGCAGCCCTCTAGCGGGAGTCTACGAGCAGTACTTC. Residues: CASSPLAGVYEQYF.

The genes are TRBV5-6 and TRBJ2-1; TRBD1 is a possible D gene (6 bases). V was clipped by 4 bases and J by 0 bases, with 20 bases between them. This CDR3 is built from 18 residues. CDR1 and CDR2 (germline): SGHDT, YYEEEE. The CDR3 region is CASSNLVPGDFSYNEQFF. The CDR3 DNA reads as TGTGCCAGCAGCAATCTAGTTCCAGGGGATTTCTCCTACAATGAGCAGTTCTTC.

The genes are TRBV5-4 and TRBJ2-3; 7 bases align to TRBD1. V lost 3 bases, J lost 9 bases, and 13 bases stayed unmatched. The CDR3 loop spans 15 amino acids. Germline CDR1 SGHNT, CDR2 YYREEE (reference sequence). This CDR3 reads CASSYPDRRQETQYF. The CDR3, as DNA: TGTGCCAGCAGCTACCCGGACAGGCGGCAGGAGACGCAGTATTTT.

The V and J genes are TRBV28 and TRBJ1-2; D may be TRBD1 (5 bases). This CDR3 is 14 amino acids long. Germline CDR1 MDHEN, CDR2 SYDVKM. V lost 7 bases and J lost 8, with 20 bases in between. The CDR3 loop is CASNSRGAGEGYTF. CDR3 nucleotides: TGTGCCAGCAACTCTCGCGGGGCGGGGGAGGGCTACACCTTC.

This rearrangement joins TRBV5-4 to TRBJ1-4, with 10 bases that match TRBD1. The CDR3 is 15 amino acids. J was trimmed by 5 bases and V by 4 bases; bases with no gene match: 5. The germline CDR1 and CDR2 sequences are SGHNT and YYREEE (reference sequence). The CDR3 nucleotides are TGTGCCAGCAGCGATCCGGGACAGGGGAATGAAAAACTGTTTTTT. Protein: CASSDPGQGNEKLFF.

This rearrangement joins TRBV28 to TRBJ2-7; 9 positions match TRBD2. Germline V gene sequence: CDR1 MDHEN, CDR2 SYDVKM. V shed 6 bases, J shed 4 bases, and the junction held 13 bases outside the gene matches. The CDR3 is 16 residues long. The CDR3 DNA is TGTGCCAGCAGGTCCGTTGGAGCGGGAGGCGTTTACGAGCAGTACTTC. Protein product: CASRSVGAGGVYEQYF.